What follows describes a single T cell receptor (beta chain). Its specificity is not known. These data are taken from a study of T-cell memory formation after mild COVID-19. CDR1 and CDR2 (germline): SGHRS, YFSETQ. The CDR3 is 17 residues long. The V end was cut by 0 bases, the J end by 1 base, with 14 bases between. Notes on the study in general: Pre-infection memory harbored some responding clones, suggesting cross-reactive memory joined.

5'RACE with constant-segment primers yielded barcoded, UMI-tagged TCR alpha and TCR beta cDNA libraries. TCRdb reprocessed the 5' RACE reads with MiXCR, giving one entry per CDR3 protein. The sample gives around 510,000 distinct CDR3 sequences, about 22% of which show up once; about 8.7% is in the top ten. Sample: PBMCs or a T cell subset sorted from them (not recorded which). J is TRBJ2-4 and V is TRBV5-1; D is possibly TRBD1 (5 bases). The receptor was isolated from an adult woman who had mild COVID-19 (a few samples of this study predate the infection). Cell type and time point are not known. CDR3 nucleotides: TGCGCCAGCAGCTTGGAGCCAGGGAAAGTGGCCAAAAACATTCAGTACTTC. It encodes CASSLEPGKVAKNIQYF.